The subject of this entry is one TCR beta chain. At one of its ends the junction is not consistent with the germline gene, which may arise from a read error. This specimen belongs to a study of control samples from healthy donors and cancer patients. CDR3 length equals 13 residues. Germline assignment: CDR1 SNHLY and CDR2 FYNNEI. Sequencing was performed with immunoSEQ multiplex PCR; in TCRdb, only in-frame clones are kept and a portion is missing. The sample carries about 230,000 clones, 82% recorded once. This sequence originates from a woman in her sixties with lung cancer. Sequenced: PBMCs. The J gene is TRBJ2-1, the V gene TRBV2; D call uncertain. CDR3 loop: CASREGYYNEQFF. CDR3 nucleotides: TGTGCCAGCAGGGAAGGCTATTACAATGAGCAGTTCTTC.